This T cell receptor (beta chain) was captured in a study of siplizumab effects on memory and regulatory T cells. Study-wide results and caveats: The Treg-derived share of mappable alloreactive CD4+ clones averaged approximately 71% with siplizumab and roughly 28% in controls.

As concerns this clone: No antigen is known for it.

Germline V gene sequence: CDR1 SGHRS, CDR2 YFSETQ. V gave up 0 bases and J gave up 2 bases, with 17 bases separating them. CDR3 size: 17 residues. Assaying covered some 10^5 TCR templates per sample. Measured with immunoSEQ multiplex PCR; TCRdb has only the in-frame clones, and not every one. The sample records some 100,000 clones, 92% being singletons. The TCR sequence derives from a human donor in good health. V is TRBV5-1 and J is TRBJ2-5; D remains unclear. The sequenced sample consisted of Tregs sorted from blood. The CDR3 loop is CASSLGRIRAGQETQYF. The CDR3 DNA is TGCGCCAGCAGCTTGGGACGAATTCGGGCAGGTCAAGAGACCCAGTACTTC.